The entry that follows covers one T cell receptor beta chain sequence. The antigen is not known. A much larger clonotype is one base distant, so this may be a read error. Germline trimming cut 4 bases from V and 2 bases from J; bases unmatched to any gene: 1. The CDR3 contains 12 residues. CDR1 is DFQATT, CDR2 SNEGSKA, per germline (reference sequence). Template switching added a universal primer site, and cDNA bore unique molecular identifiers. From the 5' RACE reads, TCRdb called clonotypes with MiXCR, one entry per CDR3 protein. Counted here are 1.5 million or so distinct CDR3 sequences, roughly 35% occurring once; the ten biggest clones make up roughly 0.3%. Everyone who donated was a healthy Caucasian. The sample is drawn from a study of identical twins. Whole-study findings and limits: Models underestimated how often monozygotic twins shared out-of-frame TCR alpha.

The sequenced sample consisted of cord blood. This clonotype was sampled from a newborn girl in good health. The chain carries TRBV20-1 and TRBJ2-7, with TRBD2 identical over 8 bases. The CDR3: CSAKLAAYEQYF. The CDR3 DNA follows: TGCAGTGCTAAACTAGCGGCCTACGAGCAGTACTTC.